The clone carrying this T cell receptor beta chain showed up just a few times. Its specificity is unknown. CD8+CD57+ cell expansion, shown by flow cytometry, had occurred in the patients selected for sequencing. Untreated patients provided the blood samples, with no therapy given before sampling. The length of the CDR3 is 19 residues. With V trimmed by 9 bases and J by 1 base, 20 bases remained unmatched. Genomic DNA constituted the template upon which TCR beta VDJ and CDR3 profiling was performed. TCRdb used MiXCR to reprocess the reads, holding one entry per CDR3 protein. This sample has about 160,000 distinct CDR3 sequences, with less than 50% found just once. The record originates from a study of CD8+CD57+ T cells in acquired aplastic anemia. Study-wide background: Sorted CD4+ and CD8+ cell DNA averaged roughly 3.2 ug. Study-wide points: Patients and controls turned out to have twenty-nine CD8+ CDR3 sequences in common.

The J gene is TRBJ2-3, the V gene TRBV12-3 or TRBV12-4; 9 bases agree with TRBD1. Sequencing used sorted CD4+, CD8+, or CD8+CD57+ T cells (not recorded which) from PBMCs. This TCR was recovered from a human donor with aplastic anemia. In DNA, the CDR3 is TGTGCCAGAACCCCCTCGATGGGGGACAGGGATCTGGGCACAGATACGCAGTATTTT. It translates to CARTPSMGDRDLGTDTQYF.